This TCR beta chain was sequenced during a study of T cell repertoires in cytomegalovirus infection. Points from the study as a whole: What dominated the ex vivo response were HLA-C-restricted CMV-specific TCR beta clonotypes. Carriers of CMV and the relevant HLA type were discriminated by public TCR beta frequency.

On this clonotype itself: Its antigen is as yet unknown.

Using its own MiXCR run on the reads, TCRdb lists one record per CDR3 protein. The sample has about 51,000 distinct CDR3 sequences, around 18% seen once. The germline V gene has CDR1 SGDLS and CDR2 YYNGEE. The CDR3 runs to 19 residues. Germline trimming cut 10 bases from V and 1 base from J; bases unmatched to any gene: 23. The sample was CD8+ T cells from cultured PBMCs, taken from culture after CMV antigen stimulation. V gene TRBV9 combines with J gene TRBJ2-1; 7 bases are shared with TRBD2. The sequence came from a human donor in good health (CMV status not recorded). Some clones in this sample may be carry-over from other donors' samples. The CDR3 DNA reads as TGTGCCGCCGGAAAAAGGGACGGTGCGGGAGTAAGGTCCTACAATGAGCAGTTCTTC. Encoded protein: CAAGKRDGAGVRSYNEQFF.